A single TCR beta chain is shown here with its context. Authors' methods: Reference gene primer amplification yielded estimated nucleated cell counts. Clones were read by immunoSEQ multiplex PCR, and TCRdb kept only the in-frame ones, dropping some. V and J calls and clone size follow that table, whereas D and trimming were derived from the DNA. The sample records about 42,000 clones, around nine tenths being singletons. The source of the sample is a study of blood T cell repertoires in COVID-19. Looking at the study overall: Acute and convalescent COVID-19 specimens originated in the United States, Italy and Spain. The cDNA or gDNA used as material had been derived from T cells, B-cell-depleted T cells, or PBMCs.

The CDR3 covers 16 residues. The V and J ends lost 3 bases and 7 bases, in that order; junction bases with no gene match: 11. CDR1 and CDR2 (germline): ENHRY, SYGVKD. The rearrangement uses TRBV10-3 and TRBJ2-5, with TRBD2 identical over 10 bases. Sequenced input: peripheral blood. The TCR sequence derives from a human donor in a cohort sampled during active COVID-19. CDR3 bases: TGTGCCATCAGTGATCTGAGCGGGGGGGTGAAGTCGACCCAGTACTTC. Amino acid sequence: CAISDLSGGVKSTQYF.